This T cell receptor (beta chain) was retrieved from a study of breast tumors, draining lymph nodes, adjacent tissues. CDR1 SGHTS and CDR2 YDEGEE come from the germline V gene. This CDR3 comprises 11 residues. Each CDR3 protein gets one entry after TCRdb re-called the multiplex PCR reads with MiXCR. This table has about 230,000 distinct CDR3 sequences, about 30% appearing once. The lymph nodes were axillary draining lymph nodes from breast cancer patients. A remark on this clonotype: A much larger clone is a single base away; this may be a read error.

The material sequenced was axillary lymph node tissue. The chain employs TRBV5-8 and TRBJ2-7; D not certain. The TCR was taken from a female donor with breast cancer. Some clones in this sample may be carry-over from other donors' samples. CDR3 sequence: CASRILYAQYF. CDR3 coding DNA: TGTGCCAGTAGGATTCTCTACGCGCAGTACTTC.